This paragraph reports one T cell receptor beta chain. This entry comes from a study of T cells after posttransplantation cyclophosphamide. Generated by immunoSEQ multiplex PCR, the TCRdb table keeps only in-frame clones and is missing some. The sample shows 6,500 to 8,000 clones, no singletons; the ten largest hold 23%. CDR1 is GTSNPN, CDR2 SVGIG, per germline (reference sequence). J gave up 7 bases and V 3 bases, and 7 bases lay outside the gene matches. The CDR3 consists of 14 residues. Cyclophosphamide on days +3 and +4 followed busulfan-fludarabine conditioning and a marrow graft. V and J are TRBV30 and TRBJ2-7; 12 bases fit TRBD2. The sequenced sample was PBMCs, obtained 90 to 100 days after allogeneic stem cell transplant with posttransplant cyclophosphamide. The sequence was obtained from a female patient aged 60 or older who received an allogeneic stem cell transplant from an unrelated donor, was CMV-positive, and had acute GVHD only. The graft donor may account for some of the T cells. The CDR3: CAWSKGLAGWEQYF. DNA of the CDR3: TGTGCCTGGAGCAAGGGACTAGCGGGCTGGGAGCAGTACTTC.